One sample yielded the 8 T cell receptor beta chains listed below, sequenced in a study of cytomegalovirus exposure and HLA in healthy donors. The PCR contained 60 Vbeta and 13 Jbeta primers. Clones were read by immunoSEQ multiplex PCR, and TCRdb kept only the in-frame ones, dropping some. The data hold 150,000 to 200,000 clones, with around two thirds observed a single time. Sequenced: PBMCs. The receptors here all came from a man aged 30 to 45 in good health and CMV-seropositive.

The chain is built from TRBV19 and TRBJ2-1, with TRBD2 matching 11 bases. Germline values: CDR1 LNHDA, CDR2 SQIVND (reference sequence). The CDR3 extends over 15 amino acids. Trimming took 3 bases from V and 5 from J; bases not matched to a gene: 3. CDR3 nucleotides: TGTGCCAGTAGTATGGGGACTAGCGGAAACAATGAGCAGTTCTTC. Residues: CASSMGTSGNNEQFF.

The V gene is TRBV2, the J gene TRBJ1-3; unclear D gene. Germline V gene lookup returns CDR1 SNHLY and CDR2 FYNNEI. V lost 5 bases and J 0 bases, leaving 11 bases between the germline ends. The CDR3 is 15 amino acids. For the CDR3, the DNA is TGTGCCAGCAGTTCAGAGGTCCCCTCTGGAAACACCATATATTTT. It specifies CASSSEVPSGNTIYF.

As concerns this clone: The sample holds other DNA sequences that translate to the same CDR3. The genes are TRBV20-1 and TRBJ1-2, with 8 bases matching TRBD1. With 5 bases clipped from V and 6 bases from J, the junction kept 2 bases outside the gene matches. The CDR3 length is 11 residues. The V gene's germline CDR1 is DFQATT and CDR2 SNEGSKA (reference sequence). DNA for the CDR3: TGCAGTGCTTCGACAGGGGATGGCTACACCTTC. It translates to CSASTGDGYTF.

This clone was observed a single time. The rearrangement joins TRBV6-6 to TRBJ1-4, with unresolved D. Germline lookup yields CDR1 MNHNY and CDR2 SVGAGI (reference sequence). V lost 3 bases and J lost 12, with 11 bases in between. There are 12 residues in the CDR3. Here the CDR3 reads CASSYLPQELFF. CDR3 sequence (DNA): TGTGCCAGCAGTTATCTGCCCCAGGAACTGTTTTTT.

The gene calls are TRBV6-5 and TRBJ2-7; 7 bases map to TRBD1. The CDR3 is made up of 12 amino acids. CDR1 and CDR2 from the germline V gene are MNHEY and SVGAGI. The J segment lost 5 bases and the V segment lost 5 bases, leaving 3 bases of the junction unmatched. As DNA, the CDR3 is TGTGCCAGCAGTAACAGGGGAGACGAGCAGTACTTC. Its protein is CASSNRGDEQYF.

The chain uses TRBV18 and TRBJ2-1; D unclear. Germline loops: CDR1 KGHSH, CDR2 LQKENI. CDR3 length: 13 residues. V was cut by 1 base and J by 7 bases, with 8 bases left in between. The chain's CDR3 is CASSPLLLNEQFF. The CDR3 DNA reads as TGTGCCAGCTCACCACTTCTATTGAATGAGCAGTTCTTC.

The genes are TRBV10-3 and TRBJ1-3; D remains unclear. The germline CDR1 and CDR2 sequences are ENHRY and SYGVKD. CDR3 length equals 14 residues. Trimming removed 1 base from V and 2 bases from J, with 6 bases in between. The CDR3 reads CAISEWAAGNTIYF. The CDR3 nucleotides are TGTGCCATCAGTGAGTGGGCAGCTGGAAACACCATATATTTT.

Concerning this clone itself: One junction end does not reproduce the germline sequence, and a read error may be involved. The CDR3 bases are TGTGCTAGCAGCTTAGGACTAGCGGGCCAAGAGACCCAGTACTTC. Its protein is CASSLGLAGQETQYF. The gene calls are TRBV7-7 and TRBJ2-5, with TRBD2 matching over 11 bases. Per the germline V gene, CDR1 is SSHAT and CDR2 is FNYEAQ (reference sequence). CDR3 length: 15 amino acids.